This T cell receptor (beta chain) was found in a study of blood T cell repertoires in COVID-19. Across the whole study: From T cells, B-cell-depleted T cells, or PBMCs came the material, which was cDNA or gDNA.

The length of the CDR3 is 14 residues. The V and J ends lost 1 base and 3 bases respectively, with 6 bases between them. The germline gives CDR1 SEHNR, CDR2 FQNEAQ (reference sequence). Ages ranged from about 18 to 89 years, with residence in 24 US areas. TCRdb's copy holds only in-frame clones and misses some; the assay was immunoSEQ multiplex PCR. The repertoire holds fewer than 250,000 clones, 65% to 90% seen once, with 3.8% in the top ten. Specimen: PBMCs or T cells enriched from blood (not recorded which). The origin of this receptor is a woman between 40 and 50 years old with acute COVID-19. The V gene is TRBV7-9, the J gene TRBJ2-2; no reliable D call. As DNA, the CDR3 is TGTGCCAGCAGCTTAGAAGCTTACACCGGGGAGCTGTTTTTT. Translation gives CASSLEAYTGELFF.